One and the same sample provided the 30 T cell receptor beta chains below, sequenced in a study of shared clonotypes between healthy human individuals. Sequenced by immunoSEQ multiplex PCR; TCRdb stores in-frame clones only, minus some. The sample comprises some 2,500,000 clones, over 85% of which are singletons, and 0.35% to 0.45% rests with the top ten. The sequencing sample was made of naive CD4+ T cells from PBMCs. Documented subset: CD45RA+ positively selected. The receptors derive from a man aged 18 to 29 in good health. Some clones in this sample may be carry-over from other donors' samples.

The CDR3 protein is CASSVTGYEQYF. Written as DNA, the CDR3 is TGTGCCAGCAGTGTGACAGGGTACGAGCAGTACTTC. The genes are TRBV28 and TRBJ2-7; 7 bases line up with TRBD1. The germline gives CDR1 MDHEN, CDR2 SYDVKM. The CDR3 loop spans 12 amino acids. J lost 4 bases, V lost 5 bases, and 2 bases had no gene match.

V and J are TRBV11-2 and TRBJ2-2, with TRBD1 identical over 8 bases. The CDR3 is 16 amino acids. The germline V gene has CDR1 SGHAT and CDR2 FQNNGV. The ends lost 6 bases at V and 0 bases at J; junction bases unmatched: 6. The CDR3: CASRATGAANTGELFF. Written as DNA, the CDR3 is TGTGCCAGCAGAGCGACAGGGGCGGCGAACACCGGGGAGCTGTTTTTT. The full variable domain, with the rest looked up from reference TRBV11-2 and TRBJ2-2, is EAGVAQSPRYKIIEKRQSVAFWCNPISGHATLYWYQQILGQGPKLLIQFQNNGVVDDSQLPKDRFSAERLKGVDSTLKIQPAKLEDSAVYLCASRATGAANTGELFFGEGSRLTVL.

CDR3 nucleotides: TGTGCCAGCAGTTTAGGGGGACTAGCGGGATCCGTCTACGAGCAGTACTTC. Translating it yields CASSLGGLAGSVYEQYF. This chain connects TRBV28 to TRBJ2-7; 13 bases align to TRBD2. Germline V lookup: CDR1 MDHEN, CDR2 SYDVKM. With V trimmed by 2 bases and J by 3 bases, 7 bases remained unmatched. CDR3 length equals 17 residues.

In this sample, this clone turned up a few times. Additional DNA sequences in this sample encode the identical CDR3. The rearrangement uses TRBV7-3 and TRBJ1-1, with D tentatively TRBD1 (5 bases). Germline-derived CDR1 and CDR2 are SGHTA and FQGTGA. V lost 5 bases to trimming and J lost 1 base, with 8 bases between them. The CDR3 covers 13 residues. This chain's CDR3 is CASSPGGNTEAFF. In DNA form, the CDR3 reads TGTGCCAGCAGCCCCGGGGGGAACACTGAAGCTTTCTTT.

This clone has a single count. This rearrangement joins TRBV4-3 to TRBJ1-1; TRBD1 is a possible D gene (5 bases). Per germline, CDR1 LGHNA and CDR2 YSLEER. The V end lost 0 bases, the J end lost 4 bases, and 9 bases lay between the germline ends. The CDR3 has 14 amino acids. Here the CDR3 DNA reads TGCGCCAGCAGCCAAGATGTGAGGGGCACTGAAGCTTTCTTT. It encodes CASSQDVRGTEAFF.

The V and J genes are TRBV5-1 and TRBJ2-5; D is undetermined. This CDR3 contains 13 residues. Trimming left V 0 bases short and J 4 bases short, with 7 bases between. Per germline, CDR1 SGHRS and CDR2 YFSETQ. CDR3 sequence reads: CASSLGIAETQYF. The CDR3 DNA is TGCGCCAGCAGCTTGGGCATCGCAGAGACCCAGTACTTC.

The DNA of the CDR3 is TGTGCCTGGAGGACTAGCGGGATTCTATCCCCTTACGAGCAGTACTTC. As protein: CAWRTSGILSPYEQYF. The V and J genes are TRBV30 and TRBJ2-7; 11 nucleotides align to TRBD2. CDR1 GTSNPN and CDR2 SVGIG come from the germline V gene (reference sequence). The CDR3 spans 16 residues. V shed 3 bases, J shed 4 bases, and the junction held 11 bases outside the gene matches.

Of note for this clone: In the same sample, other DNA sequences code for this CDR3. V usage is TRBV29-1 and J usage is TRBJ1-1; TRBD1 aligns across 10 bases. Germline assignment: CDR1 SQVTM and CDR2 ANQGSEA. The CDR3 extends over 12 amino acids. J lost 3 bases, V lost 7 bases, and 2 bases had no gene match. The CDR3, as DNA: TGCAGCGCCGGACAGGGGGACACTGAAGCTTTCTTT. This gives the protein CSAGQGDTEAFF. The full variable domain, its missing parts supplied by reference TRBV29-1 and TRBJ1-1, is SAVISQKPSRDICQRGTSLTIQCQVDSQVTMMFWYRQQPGQSLTLIATANQGSEATYESGFVIDKFPISRPNLTFSTLTVSNMSPEDSSIYLCSAGQGDTEAFFGQGTRLTVV.

CDR3 nucleotide sequence: TGTGCCAGCAACGGACAGGGCGGGGGGACAAAACTGTTTTTT. Translating gives CASNGQGGGTKLFF. The chain couples TRBV5-6 to TRBJ1-4, with 8 nucleotides matching TRBD1. J gave up 10 bases and V 6 bases, and 11 bases lay outside the gene matches. Germline values: CDR1 SGHDT, CDR2 YYEEEE. This CDR3 is 14 amino acids long.

The chain combines TRBV4-3 with TRBJ2-3; maybe TRBD1 (5 bases). Looked up from germline, CDR1 is LGHNA and CDR2 is YSLEER. This CDR3 is 15 amino acids long. Trimming took 2 bases from V and 0 from J, leaving 9 bases between them. CDR3 coding DNA: TGCGCCAGCAGCCAATCAGGGTCTAGCACAGATACGCAGTATTTT. Protein product: CASSQSGSSTDTQYF.

The CDR3 DNA follows: TGTGCCAGCAGTTCAGGGACTAGCGGGATAAACATTCAGTACTTC. Translating gives CASSSGTSGINIQYF. The chain is built from TRBV28 and TRBJ2-4; 13 nucleotides match TRBD2. CDR3 size: 15 residues. Per the germline V gene, CDR1 is MDHEN and CDR2 is SYDVKM. J lost 6 bases, V lost 4 bases, and 3 bases had no gene match. The full variable domain, completed using reference TRBV28 and TRBJ2-4, is DVKVTQSSRYLVKRTGEKVFLECVQDMDHENMFWYRQDPGLGLRLIYFSYDVKMKEKGDIPEGYSVSREKKERFSLILESASTNQTSMYLCASSSGTSGINIQYFGAGTRLSVL.

CDR3 sequence (DNA): TGTGCCAGCAGCGTAGCCTACGGGTCTCCCTACGAGCAGTACTTC. This gives the protein CASSVAYGSPYEQYF. The chain joins TRBV9 to TRBJ2-7; no firm D call. The ends were cut back, 0 bases at V and 2 bases at J, with 12 bases in the middle. The CDR3 spans 15 residues. Germline CDR1 SGDLS, CDR2 YYNGEE.

The V call is TRBV6-4, the J call TRBJ1-4; D remains unclear. Germline loops: CDR1 MRHNA, CDR2 SNTAGT. V gave up 7 bases and J gave up 9 bases, with 15 bases separating them. The CDR3 totals 13 residues. The CDR3 protein is CASILVNLKKLFF. As DNA, the CDR3 is TGTGCCAGCATACTCGTAAATCTGAAAAAACTGTTTTTT.

About this clone: The same CDR3 arises from other DNA sequences in this sample as well. The chain combines TRBV6-1 with TRBJ2-5; D is undetermined. The CDR3 spans 12 residues. CDR1 MNHNS and CDR2 SASEGT come from the germline V gene. V shed 3 bases and J shed 3 bases, with 5 bases lying between them. CDR3: CASSDPKETQYF. In DNA, the CDR3 is TGTGCCAGCAGTGATCCTAAAGAGACCCAGTACTTC.

This clone was seen only once. The chain uses TRBV5-1 and TRBJ2-7, with no clear D. There are 12 residues in the CDR3. Trimming took off 0 bases at V and 5 bases at J, with 6 bases between the two ends. CDR1 is SGHRS and CDR2 is YFSETQ in the germline V gene. The CDR3 bases are TGCGCCAGCAGCTTGGCCTGCGACGAGCAGTACTTC. Translation: CASSLACDEQYF.

The chain has TRBV7-2 and TRBJ2-5; 9 bases fit TRBD2. Per germline, CDR1 SGHTA and CDR2 FQGNSA. CDR3 length equals 15 residues. V lost 3 bases and J lost 5; bases outside the gene matches: 7. The CDR3 DNA reads as TGTGCCAGCAGCTTCCCGGGACTAGCCGCGGAGACCCAGTACTTC. Its protein product is CASSFPGLAAETQYF.

The chain joins TRBV6-5 to TRBJ2-7; possible D gene TRBD1, 5 bases. In germline, CDR1 is MNHEY, CDR2 SVGAGI. V lost 2 bases to trimming and J lost 2 bases, with 10 bases between them. There are 14 residues in the CDR3. CDR3 region: CASSYALGAYEQYF. The CDR3, as DNA: TGTGCCAGCAGTTACGCTCTAGGGGCCTACGAGCAGTACTTC.

The chain joins TRBV6-6 to TRBJ1-2; D is unclear. The CDR3 totals 13 residues. The ends were cut back, 2 bases at V and 2 bases at J, with 6 bases in the middle. CDR1 MNHNY and CDR2 SVGAGI come from the germline V gene (reference sequence). CDR3 DNA: TGTGCCAGCAGTTACGGACGGAACTATGGCTACACCTTC. Amino acid sequence: CASSYGRNYGYTF.

This chain links TRBV18 with TRBJ2-1; a possible D gene is TRBD1 (6 bases). The CDR3 runs 14 residues. V was trimmed by 2 bases and J by 5 bases, leaving 10 bases between them. Germline loops: CDR1 KGHSH, CDR2 LQKENI. CDR3 nucleotide sequence: TGTGCCAGCTCACCATCGTACAGGGACAATGAGCAGTTCTTC. It specifies CASSPSYRDNEQFF.

The rearrangement uses TRBV18 and TRBJ2-2; D is perhaps TRBD1 or TRBD2 (5 bases each). The V end lost 3 bases, the J end lost 4 bases, and 18 bases lay between the germline ends. The CDR3 is made up of 17 amino acids. Germline V CDR1 and CDR2: KGHSH, LQKENI. The CDR3 region is CASSPQPRGEGTGELFF. CDR3 bases: TGTGCCAGCTCACCCCAACCTAGAGGGGAAGGCACCGGGGAGCTGTTTTTT.

The genes are TRBV30 and TRBJ1-1; unclear D gene. The CDR3 runs to 13 residues. Per the germline V gene, CDR1 is GTSNPN and CDR2 is SVGIG (reference sequence). The germline V and J ends were trimmed by 4 bases and 8 bases, with 17 bases remaining between them. The CDR3 sequence: CAWKVPGLGEAFF. The CDR3 bases are TGTGCCTGGAAGGTTCCGGGGTTGGGGGAAGCTTTCTTT.

This clone was detected only a few times. The chain couples TRBV2 to TRBJ2-4; D is possibly TRBD2 (6 bases). Trimming removed 6 bases from V and 9 bases from J, with 12 bases in between. Germline-derived CDR1 and CDR2 are SNHLY and FYNNEI. The CDR3 has 12 amino acids. CDR3 bases: TGTGCCAGCAGGCCCGGGGGTCGCATTCAGTACTTC. Translating it yields CASRPGGRIQYF. The entire variable domain, with the rest obtained from reference TRBV2 and TRBJ2-4, is as follows: EPEVTQTPSHQVTQMGQEVILRCVPISNHLYFYWYRQILGQKVEFLVSFYNNEISEKSEIFDDQFSVERPDGSNFTLKIRSTKLEDSAMYFCASRPGGRIQYFGAGTRLSVL.

This clone came up once. The genes are TRBV28 and TRBJ2-4, with D maybe TRBD2 (6 bases). Germline assignment: CDR1 MDHEN and CDR2 SYDVKM. The CDR3 runs to 16 residues. V was clipped by 5 bases and J by 0 bases, with 14 bases between them. The CDR3 loop is CASSGGGELAKNIQYF. CDR3 DNA: TGTGCCAGCAGTGGGGGAGGAGAGCTAGCCAAAAACATTCAGTACTTC. The variable domain in full, completed from reference TRBV28 and TRBJ2-4, reads DVKVTQSSRYLVKRTGEKVFLECVQDMDHENMFWYRQDPGLGLRLIYFSYDVKMKEKGDIPEGYSVSREKKERFSLILESASTNQTSMYLCASSGGGELAKNIQYFGAGTRLSVL.

This chain connects TRBV5-1 to TRBJ2-3; 16 nucleotides match TRBD2. The CDR3 is made up of 16 amino acids. Trimming took 4 bases from V and 5 from J; bases not matched to a gene: 4. Germline loops: CDR1 SGHRS, CDR2 YFSETQ. The CDR3 coding sequence is TGCGCCAGCAGCATGGGACTAGCGGGAGGGGTAGATACGCAGTATTTT. This sequence encodes CASSMGLAGGVDTQYF.

The sample holds one count of this clone. The J gene is TRBJ2-1, the V gene TRBV5-1, with TRBD2 matching 10 bases. The CDR3 has 15 residues. V trimming: 1 base; J trimming: 7 bases; junction bases outside the gene matches: 5. Germline values: CDR1 SGHRS, CDR2 YFSETQ. CDR3 nucleotide sequence: TGCGCCAGCAGCTTGTCTAGCGGGAGTAGGAATGAGCAGTTCTTC. It encodes CASSLSSGSRNEQFF.

V gene TRBV27 combines with J gene TRBJ2-6; 9 nucleotides align to TRBD1. Germline V lookup: CDR1 MNHEY, CDR2 SMNVEV (reference sequence). The CDR3 is 15 amino acids. CDR3 in DNA: TGTGCGACCCTTGACAGGGGGTCGGGGGCCAACGTCCTGACTTTC. Protein sequence: CATLDRGSGANVLTF.

The chain carries TRBV7-2 and TRBJ2-3; D not certain. CDR3 length: 15 amino acids. Germline values: CDR1 SGHTA, CDR2 FQGNSA. Deletions cut 5 bases from V and 7 bases from J, with 19 bases between. CDR3 sequence: CASSEGPEAPYTQYF. CDR3 DNA: TGTGCCAGCAGCGAAGGGCCCGAAGCTCCGTATACGCAGTATTTT. Combining the CDR3 with reference TRBV7-2 and TRBJ2-3 gives the whole variable domain GAGVSQSPSNKVTEKGKDVELRCDPISGHTALYWYRQSLGQGLEFLIYFQGNSAPDKSGLPSDRFSAERTGGSVSTLTIQRTQQEDSAVYLCASSEGPEAPYTQYFGPGTRLTVL.

As regards this clone: Its ends do not fully match the called genes, so a read error is possible. Here the CDR3 DNA reads TGTGCCAGTAATATATTTGGGCGGGAGAGCTCTGGAAACACCATATATTTT. Its translation is CASNIFGRESSGNTIYF. This rearrangement joins TRBV19 to TRBJ1-3; D is undetermined. Germline V CDR1 and CDR2: LNHDA, SQIVND (reference sequence). This CDR3 contains 17 residues.

The chain couples TRBV6-6 to TRBJ1-4; D gene uncertain. This CDR3 contains 14 residues. The germline V gene encodes CDR1 MNHNY and CDR2 SVGAGI (reference sequence). Trimming took off 5 bases at V and 4 bases at J, with 11 bases between the two ends. The CDR3, as DNA: TGTGCCAGCAGTAGACGGACTCTTAATGAAAAACTGTTTTTT. Translation gives CASSRRTLNEKLFF.

The sample holds a few counts of this clone. V usage is TRBV12-5 and J usage is TRBJ2-2; D is unresolved. V shed 5 bases and J shed 6 bases, with 4 bases lying between them. CDR1 is LGHNT, CDR2 FRNRAP, per germline. The CDR3 has 11 amino acids. In DNA form, the CDR3 reads TGTGCTAGTGGTCGTCCCGGGGAGCTGTTTTTT. Encoded protein: CASGRPGELFF.